This T cell receptor (beta chain) was profiled in a study of patients and donors after allogeneic stem cell transplantation. This clonotype was recorded only once. Each CDR3 protein is one row after TCRdb ran MiXCR on the RT-PCR reads. The data contain approximately 170,000 distinct CDR3 sequences, roughly 24% of them singletons. The ends were cut back, 2 bases at V and 2 bases at J, with 6 bases in the middle. Germline V gene data show CDR1 as MNHEY and CDR2 as SMNVEV (reference sequence). The CDR3 has 14 amino acids. This clonotype was sampled from a human donor who was either an allogeneic HSCT recipient or a stem cell or donor lymphocyte infusion donor (not recorded which). It is not recorded whose cells these are; they may come from a transplant donor. The rearrangement uses TRBV27 and TRBJ1-4, with D unresolved. Source material: blood, either unsorted or a sorted T cell fraction (not recorded which). CDR3: CASSLLGTNEKLFF. CDR3 coding DNA: TGTGCCAGCAGTTTACTGGGGACTAATGAAAAACTGTTTTTT.